This entry concerns a single TCR beta chain. There is no known antigen for this receptor. Base-call qualities are not available, and no considerably larger clone is one nucleotide away. Taken with the paper, the label for time point translates to: peripheral blood 6 weeks after treatment start. The cohort comprised fewer than 35 patients with locally advanced or metastatic urothelial carcinoma treated at Memorial Sloan Kettering on a trial protocol. Peripheral blood mononuclear cells were collected pretreatment and during treatment, at between 1 and 8 total time points per patient. The Qiagen DNeasy Blood extraction kit was used to purify genomic DNA from total PBMCs and tumor samples. PBMCs were collected pretreatment and during treatment, and were isolated and stored as previously described. To estimate absolute template abundance from read counts, synthetic TCR analog templates were spiked into each PCR. TCRbeta CDR3 regions were amplified from genomic DNA with bias-controlled V and J gene primers using the immunoSEQ assay. Sequencing of rearranged TCRbeta segments was done at approximately 20X coverage. For the original study's pipeline: Sequencing errors were corrected by clustering and CDR3s were annotated against IMGT to assign V, D and J genes. Only productive TCRbeta rearrangements were used in downstream analyses, excluding out-of-frame or stop-codon sequences. Clonality was calculated as one minus the Shannon entropy normalized by the log of the number of unique productive sequences. Fisher's exact test with Benjamini-Hochberg correction, at a threshold of adjusted p below 0.01, was used to find clones that differed between time points or between blood and tumor. TCRdb took over this immuneACCESS table, retaining in-frame rearrangements with V and J assigned. Such tables are incomplete; in checked studies, under half of the missing clones stem from an unresolved V gene, and the remainder is unexplained. Clonal size and the V and J genes are those of that table, whereas D and trimming came from the DNA. The sample table lists about 120,000 clones, 75% to 95% of them with a count of one. The ten largest clones take up 3% to 4.5% of the sample.

The sample originates from a study of PD-L1 blockade in urothelial cancer listed by TCRdb under 2017. With respect to the entire study: All patients started therapy in about 2014 and received atezolizumab 1,200 mg intravenously every 3 weeks. About 85% of the 29 patients were males with bladder-origin urothelial cancer, and about 65% of the roughly 30 reported a prior smoking history. Durable clinical benefit was defined as progression-free survival longer than 6 months, and TCR features were also tested against progression-free and overall survival. Patients had an ECOG performance status of 0 or 1 and had received between 0 and 3 prior chemotherapy regimens. Blood samples were analyzed 3 weeks after the start of treatment (second dose) and 6 weeks after the start of treatment. Pretreatment blood TCR-seq was available for under 35 patients, at least one posttreatment blood collection was obtained for around 25 patients, and tumor TCR-seq was available for around 25 patients. Pretreatment tumor samples, along with matched peripheral blood collected serially before and after atezolizumab treatment, underwent TCR sequencing. In the same patients who had TCR sequencing, pretreatment tumors also underwent whole exome sequencing and RNA sequencing. Durable clinical benefit was achieved by nine patients and was not achieved by 20 patients. The study was an exploratory multi-omic analysis of somatic, immune and clinical correlates of response to PD-L1 blockade with atezolizumab in urothelial cancer. Blood samples gave median yields of around 150,000 T cells and 82,636 unique TCRs, along with a median clonality of roughly 0.08.

Overall study outcomes, separate from this receptor: A pretreatment peripheral blood TCR clonality below the median was linked to improved progression-free and overall survival. Small sample size (n of about 29) and many exploratory analyses mean the results are intended to be hypothesis-generating. Greater expansion of tumor-associated TCR clones in peripheral blood 3 weeks after the start of treatment was observed in patients with durable benefit (n of about 21, p = 0.022).

V was cut back by 5 bases and J by 6 bases, leaving a gap of 10 bases between them. CDR1 and CDR2 are read off the germline V gene (reference sequence) as SGHAT and FQDESV. The CDR3 holds 12 amino acids from the cysteine to the phenylalanine. Only CDR3 DNA remains: 36 bases, in frame from the first base. The chain joins TRBV11-1 to TRBJ1-2, with TRBD1 tentatively as D gene (6 bases match). The receptor was isolated from a man aged 55 to 70 with urothelial cancer. The input for sequencing was PBMCs, taken around atezolizumab (anti-PD-L1) treatment. This receptor has the CDR3 CASSAGADGYTF. The DNA sequence is as follows: TGTGCCAGCAGCGCAGGGGCGGATGGCTACACCTTC.